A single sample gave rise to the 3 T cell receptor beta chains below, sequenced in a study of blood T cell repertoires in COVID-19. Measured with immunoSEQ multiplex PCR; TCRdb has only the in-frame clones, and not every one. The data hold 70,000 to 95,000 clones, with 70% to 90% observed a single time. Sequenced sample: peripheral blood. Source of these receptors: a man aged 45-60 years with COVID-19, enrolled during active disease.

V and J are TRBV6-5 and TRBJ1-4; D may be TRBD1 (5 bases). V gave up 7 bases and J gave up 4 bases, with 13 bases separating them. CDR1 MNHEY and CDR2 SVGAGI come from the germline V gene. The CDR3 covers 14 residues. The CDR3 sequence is CASTLQGVNEKLFF. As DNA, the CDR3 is TGTGCCAGCACCTTACAAGGGGTTAATGAAAAACTGTTTTTT.

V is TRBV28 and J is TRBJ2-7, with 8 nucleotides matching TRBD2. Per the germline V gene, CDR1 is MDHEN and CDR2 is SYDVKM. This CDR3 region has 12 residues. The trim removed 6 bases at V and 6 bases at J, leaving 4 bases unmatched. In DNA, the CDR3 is TGTGCCAGCAGGATAGCGGGGTTCGAGCAGTACTTC. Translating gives CASRIAGFEQYF.

CDR3 loop: CASKRTGGEDTQYF. In nucleotides, the CDR3 is TGTGCCAGCAAGCGGACAGGGGGCGAAGATACGCAGTATTTT. The genes are TRBV6-5 and TRBJ2-3, with 11 bases identical to TRBD1. The germline CDR1 and CDR2 sequences are MNHEY and SVGAGI. The CDR3 is 14 amino acids. After removal of 7 bases from V and 5 bases from J, the junction contained 5 bases not matched to a gene.